These 31 T cell receptor beta chains came from one sample sequenced in a study of identical twins. A single record per CDR3 protein comes from TCRdb applying MiXCR to the 5' RACE reads. The profile shows some 460,000 distinct CDR3 sequences, approximately 15% of them singletons. In addition, the sample was reused for a study of yellow fever vaccine responses in identical twins.

The sequenced sample consisted of CD4+ T cells sorted from blood. The receptor source for this set is a young woman in good health.

This clonotype came up many times. V gene TRBV12-3 or TRBV12-4 combines with J gene TRBJ2-1; D possibly corresponds to TRBD2 (6 bases). The CDR3 sequence is 14 residues long. With 5 bases removed from V and 10 bases from J, the gap between germline ends came to 18 bases. The CDR3 sequence is CASSVKLGTLEQFF. The CDR3 DNA is TGTGCCAGCAGTGTCAAACTCGGGACTCTGGAGCAGTTCTTC.

There are a few counts of this clonotype. The J gene is TRBJ2-2, the V gene TRBV6-1, with no clear D. This CDR3 has 13 amino acids. V gave up 7 bases and J gave up 1 base, with 7 bases separating them. Per germline, CDR1 MNHNS and CDR2 SASEGT. CDR3 residues: CASTRLNTGELFF. The CDR3 DNA reads as TGTGCCAGCACTAGGTTGAACACCGGGGAGCTGTTTTTT.

The V gene is TRBV28, the J gene TRBJ2-3; the match to TRBD2 covers 13 bases. The CDR3 is 17 residues long. Germline CDR1 and CDR2: MDHEN and SYDVKM. Losses at the gene ends were 3 bases for V and 6 bases for J; bases not matched to a gene: 9. CDR3 region: CASSFLRGLAGTDTQYF. DNA for the CDR3: TGTGCCAGCAGTTTTCTTCGGGGACTAGCGGGGACGGATACGCAGTATTTT. Complete variable domain (other parts from reference TRBV28 and TRBJ2-3): DVKVTQSSRYLVKRTGEKVFLECVQDMDHENMFWYRQDPGLGLRLIYFSYDVKMKEKGDIPEGYSVSREKKERFSLILESASTNQTSMYLCASSFLRGLAGTDTQYFGPGTRLTVL.

A few counts support this clonotype. The chain carries TRBV12-3 or TRBV12-4 and TRBJ2-7, with D possibly matching TRBD1 (6 bases). This CDR3 is 15 amino acids long. Trimming removed 6 bases from V and 3 bases from J, with 18 bases in between. CDR3 DNA sequence: TGTGCCAGCAGCCTTACAGGGTCCCCCTTCTACGAGCAGTACTTC. Translation gives CASSLTGSPFYEQYF.

The chain joins TRBV5-1 to TRBJ2-3; D may correspond to TRBD1 or TRBD2 (6 bases each). From germline, CDR1 is SGHRS and CDR2 YFSETQ. V was trimmed by 4 bases and J by 7 bases, leaving 19 bases between them. The CDR3 has 15 residues. For the CDR3, the DNA is TGCGCCAGCAGCCTGGACAGAACAGGAGGGAATACGCAGTATTTT. Translating gives CASSLDRTGGNTQYF.

The sample holds many counts of this clonotype. In DNA, the CDR3 is TGTGCCAGCAGCTTAGGGACAGCTGAAAAACTGTTTTTT. It encodes CASSLGTAEKLFF. This chain joins TRBV7-8 and TRBJ1-4, with D possibly matching TRBD1 (6 bases). With 1 base removed from V and 7 bases from J, the gap between germline ends came to 7 bases. CDR1 and CDR2 from the germline V gene are SGHVS and FQNEAQ. This CDR3 comprises 13 residues.

This clonotype was seen a few times. This rearrangement joins TRBV6-5 to TRBJ2-1, with D perhaps matching TRBD1 (6 bases). CDR3 length: 12 residues. Germline CDR1 and CDR2: MNHEY and SVGAGI. The germline V and J ends were trimmed by 6 bases and 9 bases, with 12 bases remaining between them. The CDR3 DNA sequence: TGTGCCAGCAGCTCACTAGGGGGTGAGCAGTTCTTC. Its translation is CASSSLGGEQFF.

This clonotype appeared many times. This chain uses TRBV15 with TRBJ1-2; perhaps TRBD1 as D (6 bases). The CDR3 has 15 residues. CDR1 and CDR2 from the germline V gene are LNHNV and YYDKDF (reference sequence). V lost 5 bases and J lost 3, with 16 bases in between. CDR3 sequence reads: CATSRKRTVDYGYTF. CDR3 nucleotide sequence: TGTGCCACCAGCCGTAAGAGGACAGTTGACTATGGCTACACCTTC.

The J gene is TRBJ2-7, the V gene TRBV28, with D possibly called TRBD1 or TRBD2 (6 bases each). The CDR3 is 15 residues long. Trimming removed 3 bases from V and 7 bases from J, with 19 bases in between. CDR1 and CDR2 from the germline V gene are MDHEN and SYDVKM. CDR3: CASSLVGGVGGEQYF. Here the CDR3 DNA reads TGTGCCAGCAGTTTGGTAGGAGGCGTAGGGGGGGAGCAGTACTTC.

This clonotype was observed once. This sequence joins TRBV7-6 and TRBJ2-1; D ambiguous. The germline V gene has CDR1 SGHVS and CDR2 FNYEAQ. This CDR3 contains 13 residues. Between the trimmed V and J ends, which lost 1 base and 10 bases, there was a span of 11 bases. The CDR3 region is CASSLVGSREQFF. The CDR3 nucleotides are TGTGCCAGCAGCTTAGTCGGATCCCGCGAGCAGTTCTTC.

The chain is built from TRBV28 and TRBJ2-2; D not resolved. The ends were cut back, 3 bases at V and 5 bases at J, with 7 bases in the middle. The CDR3 covers 13 residues. Germline V CDR1 and CDR2: MDHEN, SYDVKM. In DNA, the CDR3 is TGTGCCAGCAGTTTGTGGGAAACCGGGGAGCTGTTTTTT. Protein: CASSLWETGELFF. Variable domain in full (rest from reference TRBV28 and TRBJ2-2): DVKVTQSSRYLVKRTGEKVFLECVQDMDHENMFWYRQDPGLGLRLIYFSYDVKMKEKGDIPEGYSVSREKKERFSLILESASTNQTSMYLCASSLWETGELFFGEGSRLTVL.

This clonotype turned up a few times. The CDR3 DNA sequence: TGCAGTGCTAGAGGACCGGGGAACACTGAAGCTTTCTTT. Protein sequence: CSARGPGNTEAFF. The chain couples TRBV20-1 to TRBJ1-1; D not certain. CDR3 length: 13 amino acids. Per the germline V gene, CDR1 is DFQATT and CDR2 is SNEGSKA (reference sequence). The germline V and J ends were trimmed by 1 base and 1 base, with 7 bases remaining between them.

This clonotype turned up a few times. The rearrangement uses TRBV6-6 and TRBJ1-4; 8 bases are shared with TRBD1. There are 12 residues in the CDR3. Trimming removed 9 bases from V and 8 bases from J; junction bases left unmatched: 5. The germline V gene has CDR1 MNHNY and CDR2 SVGAGI (reference sequence). The chain's CDR3 is CASKTGVEKLFF. CDR3 nucleotides: TGTGCCAGTAAGACAGGGGTGGAAAAACTGTTTTTT.

The V call is TRBV24-1, the J call TRBJ2-3; D may match TRBD1 or TRBD2 (5 bases each). Per germline, CDR1 KGHDR and CDR2 SFDVKD. V dropped 5 bases and J dropped 2 bases, with 13 bases sitting between them. The CDR3 is 15 amino acids. The CDR3 bases are TGTGCCACCAGTGGGGGGAACGGCCCCACAGATACGCAGTATTTT. Amino acids: CATSGGNGPTDTQYF.

This clonotype was observed a few times. The rearrangement uses TRBV12-3 or TRBV12-4 and TRBJ2-2, with D unresolved. The V end was cut by 6 bases, the J end by 0 bases, with 11 bases between. The CDR3 is 15 amino acids. The CDR3 spells CASSSDTANTGELFF. DNA of the CDR3: TGTGCCAGCAGCTCCGACACAGCGAACACCGGGGAGCTGTTTTTT.

The V and J genes are TRBV7-9 and TRBJ2-7; D is undetermined. Trimming shortened V by 8 bases and J by 1 base, and 9 bases separated the two germline ends. There are 12 residues in the CDR3. Germline CDR1 is SEHNR and CDR2 is FQNEAQ (reference sequence). The CDR3 bases are TGTGCCAGCGGGCCCGGATCCTACGAGCAGTACTTC. This codes for CASGPGSYEQYF.

In this sample, this clonotype turned up a few times. The J gene is TRBJ2-5, the V gene TRBV5-1; 8 bases are shared with TRBD2. Germline lookup yields CDR1 SGHRS and CDR2 YFSETQ. V lost 3 bases to trimming and J lost 7 bases; unmatched junction nucleotides: 5. The CDR3 sequence is 13 residues long. CDR3 region: CASSSPSGGTQYF. In nucleotides, the CDR3 is TGCGCCAGCAGCTCGCCAAGCGGGGGGACCCAGTACTTC.

This clonotype was found a few times. The chain is built from TRBV7-9 and TRBJ1-6; no reliable D call. The germline V and J ends were trimmed by 5 bases and 1 base, with 15 bases remaining between them. Germline lookup yields CDR1 SEHNR and CDR2 FQNEAQ (reference sequence). This CDR3 has 17 amino acids. The CDR3 reads CASSPEGTGSYNSPLHF. The CDR3 nucleotides read TGTGCCAGCAGCCCTGAAGGAACGGGATCCTATAATTCACCCCTCCACTTT.

The rearrangement links TRBV28 to TRBJ2-4; D is tentatively TRBD1 or TRBD2 (7 bases each). The CDR3 length is 17 residues. Trimming removed 5 bases from V and 2 bases from J, with 19 bases in between. In germline, CDR1 is MDHEN, CDR2 SYDVKM. As DNA, the CDR3 is TGTGCCAGCAGTCCACAGGGGCGGGGGTGGACCAAAAACATTCAGTACTTC. This gives the protein CASSPQGRGWTKNIQYF.

The V call is TRBV5-5, the J call TRBJ1-4; D not certain. The germline gives CDR1 SGHKS, CDR2 YYEKEE (reference sequence). V was trimmed by 0 bases and J by 7 bases, leaving 7 bases between them. The CDR3 sequence is 13 residues long. The CDR3 region is CASSLGMGEKLFF. CDR3 nucleotide sequence: TGTGCCAGCAGCTTGGGGATGGGTGAAAAACTGTTTTTT.

The chain has TRBV10-3 and TRBJ2-7, with D unclear. V was pared by 0 bases and J by 0 bases, with 9 bases between. Germline assignment: CDR1 ENHRY and CDR2 SYGVKD. The CDR3 has 15 residues. The CDR3 here is CAISESVVLSYEQYF. CDR3 in DNA: TGTGCCATCAGTGAGTCGGTGGTACTCTCCTACGAGCAGTACTTC.

This clonotype was observed a few times. The chain uses TRBV29-1 and TRBJ2-1; 8 bases match TRBD1. V trimming: 1 base; J trimming: 2 bases; junction bases outside the gene matches: 4. The CDR3 extends over 15 amino acids. Germline CDR1 is SQVTM and CDR2 is ANQGSEA. CDR3 amino acids: CSVEGQGATYNEQFF. CDR3 DNA sequence: TGCAGCGTTGAAGGGCAGGGGGCGACCTACAATGAGCAGTTCTTC.

The chain employs TRBV28 and TRBJ1-2; no firm D call. There are 13 residues in the CDR3. Looked up from germline, CDR1 is MDHEN and CDR2 is SYDVKM. V dropped 2 bases and J dropped 4 bases, with 8 bases sitting between them. CDR3 bases: TGTGCCAGCAGTTTAGGCGGGTTCTATGGCTACACCTTC. Encoded protein: CASSLGGFYGYTF.

This sequence joins TRBV28 and TRBJ2-1, with a possible D match to TRBD1 (6 bases). V was shortened by 5 bases and J by 4 bases, with 18 bases between the two germline ends. Germline V CDR1 and CDR2: MDHEN, SYDVKM. This CDR3 region has 16 residues. CDR3 residues: CASSGAGVGLYNEQFF. The CDR3 DNA sequence: TGTGCCAGCAGTGGGGCAGGGGTTGGACTTTACAATGAGCAGTTCTTC.

This clonotype was recorded at least ten times. The rearrangement joins TRBV5-1 to TRBJ2-1; 9 bases are a match to TRBD1. The germline V gene has CDR1 SGHRS and CDR2 YFSETQ. Trimming took 2 bases from V and 4 from J; bases not matched to a gene: 4. CDR3 length equals 15 residues. This CDR3 reads CASSLRDRDYNEQFF. The CDR3, as DNA: TGCGCCAGCAGCTTAAGGGACAGGGATTACAATGAGCAGTTCTTC.

This clonotype came up many times. The genes are TRBV2 and TRBJ2-5; maybe TRBD2 (5 bases). Trimming pared 7 bases from V and 2 bases from J, leaving 17 bases between. The CDR3 extends over 15 amino acids. Germline V lookup: CDR1 SNHLY, CDR2 FYNNEI. The CDR3 loop reads CASTETGNPQETQYF. CDR3 coding DNA: TGTGCCAGCACCGAGACGGGGAACCCGCAAGAGACCCAGTACTTC.

This clonotype was counted only a few times. The V call is TRBV20-1, the J call TRBJ2-7, with no clear D. The V and J ends lost 0 bases and 5 bases respectively, with 17 bases between them. CDR1 and CDR2 (germline): DFQATT, SNEGSKA (reference sequence). The CDR3 is 15 residues long. The CDR3 region has the DNA TGCAGTGCTAGAGATCTGAGCAGGTCGCTGCACGAGCAGTACTTC. It yields the protein CSARDLSRSLHEQYF.

The chain carries TRBV6-2 or TRBV6-3 and TRBJ2-7; no firm D call. The CDR3 covers 14 residues. CDR1 and CDR2 from the germline V gene are MNHEY and SVGEGT. Trimming pared 2 bases from V and 3 bases from J, leaving 11 bases between. As DNA, the CDR3 is TGTGCCAGCAGTTACGTCGGCGTAGTCTACGAGCAGTACTTC. Its protein is CASSYVGVVYEQYF.

The chain recombines TRBV7-2 with TRBJ2-7, with TRBD2 matching over 8 bases. Germline assignment: CDR1 SGHTA and CDR2 FQGNSA. This CDR3 contains 17 residues. The V and J ends lost 1 base and 3 bases, in that order; junction bases with no gene match: 11. DNA for the CDR3: TGTGCCAGCAGCTTAGTCGGGGGGGACCAGGCTGGCTACGAGCAGTACTTC. Its translation: CASSLVGGDQAGYEQYF.

In its sample, this clonotype was seen a few times. This sequence joins TRBV15 and TRBJ2-7; D gene ambiguous. The CDR3 has 12 residues. CDR1 is LNHNV, CDR2 YYDKDF, per germline (reference sequence). Trimming stripped 0 bases from V and 12 bases from J, with 12 bases between. CDR3: CATSRDNGSRYF. CDR3 DNA sequence: TGTGCCACCAGCAGAGATAACGGGTCCAGGTACTTC.

The rearrangement joins TRBV5-1 to TRBJ2-5; 10 positions agree with TRBD2. The V gene end was trimmed by 3 bases and the J gene end by 4 bases; junction bases not matched to a gene: 9. The CDR3 totals 16 residues. CDR1 is SGHRS and CDR2 is YFSETQ in the germline V gene. The CDR3: CASSSGLAIKSETQYF. CDR3 DNA: TGCGCCAGCAGCTCGGGACTAGCGATCAAGTCAGAGACCCAGTACTTC. The full variable domain, completed using reference TRBV5-1 and TRBJ2-5, is KAGVTQTPRYLIKTRGQQVTLSCSPISGHRSVSWYQQTPGQGLQFLFEYFSETQRNKGNFPGRFSGRQFSNSRSEMNVSTLELGDSALYLCASSSGLAIKSETQYFGPGTRLLVL.